Presented here are 10 T cell receptor beta chains from one specimen sequenced in a study of T cell repertoires in cytomegalovirus infection. Their antigens are not known. TCRdb processed the reads anew with MiXCR; each CDR3 protein has one entry. Of 300,000 or so distinct CDR3 sequences in the sample, just under 25% were seen once. The starting material was cultured PBMCs, obtained from culture after CMV antigen stimulation. These receptors were collected from a human donor in good health (CMV status not recorded). Some clones in this sample may be carry-over from other donors' samples.

This clonotype has only a few counts. The chain is built from TRBV5-6 and TRBJ2-7; D ambiguous. V lost 2 bases and J 2 bases, leaving 11 bases between the germline ends. This CDR3 region has 14 residues. CDR1 is SGHDT and CDR2 is YYEEEE in the germline V gene. CDR3 amino acids: CASSFDMSPYEQYF. CDR3 coding DNA: TGTGCCAGCAGCTTCGACATGAGTCCCTACGAGCAGTACTTC. Full variable domain (missing parts from reference TRBV5-6 and TRBJ2-7): DAGVTQSPTHLIKTRGQQVTLRCSPKSGHDTVSWYQQALGQGPQFIFQYYEEEERQRGNFPDRFSGHQFPNYSSELNVNALLLGDSALYLCASSFDMSPYEQYFGPGTRLTVT.

DNA of the CDR3: TGTGCCAGCAGCCAAGGACCGCAGCAGTACGTC. It encodes CASSQGPQQYV. V usage is TRBV6-2 or TRBV6-3 and J usage is TRBJ2-7, with no clear D. Trimming cost V 6 bases and J 8 bases, with 11 bases left between them. Germline V gene lookup returns CDR1 MNHEY and CDR2 SVGEGT. This CDR3 spans 11 amino acids.

The rearrangement joins TRBV27 to TRBJ2-7; D not certain. The CDR3 runs to 10 residues. Per the germline V gene, CDR1 is MNHEY and CDR2 is SMNVEV (reference sequence). V lost 10 bases to trimming and J lost 3 bases, with 7 bases between them. This CDR3 is CATGDYEQYF. CDR3 in DNA: TGTGCCACCGGAGACTACGAGCAGTACTTC.

This clonotype was observed a few times. CDR3 DNA sequence: TGTGCCAGCAGTTACGGGTCTAGCAATCAGCCCCAGCATTTT. Its protein product is CASSYGSSNQPQHF. The chain uses TRBV6-6 and TRBJ1-5; no clear D gene. This CDR3 contains 14 residues. CDR1 and CDR2 from the germline V gene are MNHNY and SVGAGI (reference sequence). Trimming took off 2 bases at V and 0 bases at J, with 5 bases between the two ends.

This clonotype was detected only a few times. The chain combines TRBV10-1 with TRBJ2-1; maybe TRBD2 (5 bases). Germline V gene data show CDR1 as WNHNN and CDR2 as SYGVQD (reference sequence). V was cut by 2 bases and J by 2 bases, with 13 bases left in between. The length of the CDR3 is 16 residues. CDR3 bases: TGCGCCAGCAGTGAGCCCGAAGCGGAGCCCTACAATGAGCAGTTCTTC. Residues: CASSEPEAEPYNEQFF.

This chain uses TRBV11-2 with TRBJ2-1, with D perhaps assigned TRBD1 or TRBD2 (6 bases each). The V end was cut by 4 bases, the J end by 3 bases, with 19 bases between. This CDR3 spans 17 amino acids. Germline-derived CDR1 and CDR2 are SGHAT and FQNNGV. The CDR3 coding sequence is TGTGCCAGCAGCTCGTCGGGGGCACAGGGTAACTACAATGAGCAGTTCTTC. Encoded protein: CASSSSGAQGNYNEQFF.

The chain couples TRBV12-3 or TRBV12-4 to TRBJ1-6; 7 bases are shared with TRBD1. The junction had 7 bases not matched to a gene; V was cut back by 7 bases and J by 7 bases. The CDR3 extends over 14 amino acids. CDR3 coding DNA: TGTGCCAGCACCCTGACAGGGACGAATTCACCCCTCCACTTT. Amino acids: CASTLTGTNSPLHF.

This clonotype was found a few times. The V gene is TRBV12-3 or TRBV12-4, the J gene TRBJ1-6, with D tentatively TRBD1 (6 bases). Trimming took 4 bases from V and 5 from J, leaving 18 bases between them. The CDR3 sequence is 17 residues long. CDR3 residues: CASSYKNWGLNNSPLHF. The CDR3 bases are TGTGCCAGCAGTTATAAAAACTGGGGGCTAAATAATTCACCCCTCCACTTT.

As DNA, the CDR3 is TGTGCCAGTAGTCGCGGGAGAGATACGCAGTATTTT. Translating it yields CASSRGRDTQYF. V and J are TRBV19 and TRBJ2-3; 7 nucleotides match TRBD2. Germline trimming cut 5 bases from V and 5 bases from J; bases unmatched to any gene: 1. CDR3 length equals 12 residues. Per the germline V gene, CDR1 is LNHDA and CDR2 is SQIVND (reference sequence).

Details on this clonotype: This may be a read error: a much more frequent sequence differs by one nucleotide. CDR3 sequence reads: CASSIRQGGGEQYF. CDR3 DNA: TGTGCCAGCAGCATCAGACAGGGGGGGGGGGAGCAGTACTTC. The chain is built from TRBV7-6 and TRBJ2-7; 9 nucleotides line up with TRBD1. The germline gives CDR1 SGHVS, CDR2 FNYEAQ. J lost 7 bases, V lost 5 bases, and 9 bases had no gene match. The CDR3 sequence is 14 residues long.